The 16 T cell receptor beta chains below come from one sample, sequenced in a study of control samples from healthy donors and cancer patients. Sequencing was performed with immunoSEQ multiplex PCR; in TCRdb, only in-frame clones are kept and a portion is missing. Counted here are about 160,000 clones, about 95% occurring once; the ten biggest clones make up 14%. The source material was PBMCs. The source is a man in his fifties or sixties with colorectal cancer.

This rearrangement joins TRBV10-2 to TRBJ2-5; D possibly uses TRBD1 or TRBD2 (5 bases each). The ends were cut back, 2 bases at V and 5 bases at J, with 9 bases in the middle. The CDR3 spans 13 residues. Germline V gene sequence: CDR1 WSHSY, CDR2 SAAADI. CDR3 nucleotides: TGCGCCAGCAGTGAGGGGGCGGGTGAGACCCAGTACTTC. It specifies CASSEGAGETQYF.

This clone was seen a few times. V is TRBV4-2 and J is TRBJ1-2; the D gene is possibly TRBD1 (6 bases). Germline values: CDR1 LGHNA, CDR2 YNFKEQ. The V and J ends lost 0 bases and 7 bases respectively, with 18 bases between them. This CDR3 is built from 16 residues. Here the CDR3 reads CASSQERRGLGSGYTF. Here the CDR3 DNA reads TGTGCCAGCAGCCAAGAACGCAGGGGACTGGGGAGTGGCTACACCTTC.

The chain combines TRBV7-9 with TRBJ2-3; D is undetermined. CDR1 and CDR2 (germline): SEHNR, FQNEAQ (reference sequence). The CDR3 covers 14 residues. V was cut by 4 bases and J by 0 bases, with 8 bases left in between. This chain's CDR3 is CASSSLGSTDTQYF. CDR3 nucleotide sequence: TGTGCCAGCAGCTCCCTCGGTAGCACAGATACGCAGTATTTT. Complete variable domain (other parts from reference TRBV7-9 and TRBJ2-3): DTGVSQNPRHKITKRGQNVTFRCDPISEHNRLYWYRQTLGQGPEFLTYFQNEAQLEKSRLLSDRFSAERPKGSFSTLEIQRTEQGDSAMYLCASSSLGSTDTQYFGPGTRLTVL.

This chain connects TRBV5-5 to TRBJ2-5, with D tentatively TRBD1 (5 bases). This CDR3 region has 16 residues. With 3 bases removed from V and 2 bases from J, the gap between germline ends came to 17 bases. Germline values: CDR1 SGHKS, CDR2 YYEKEE (reference sequence). As DNA, the CDR3 is TGTGCCAGCAGCTCCCAGGGTACCGGGCTACAAGAGACCCAGTACTTC. Amino acid sequence: CASSSQGTGLQETQYF.

This clone was recorded only once. The chain couples TRBV19 to TRBJ1-1, with 8 nucleotides matching TRBD1. Germline CDR1 reads LNHDA; CDR2 reads SQIVND (reference sequence). The CDR3 is 12 residues long. V lost 7 bases, J lost 11 bases, and 9 bases stayed unmatched. The CDR3 sequence is CASKAVDRAAFF. DNA of the CDR3: TGTGCCAGTAAGGCGGTGGACAGGGCGGCTTTCTTT.

The genes are TRBV6-2 or TRBV6-3 and TRBJ1-1; 8 bases fit TRBD1. CDR3 length equals 14 residues. Germline assignment: CDR1 MNHEY and CDR2 SVGEGT. The junction had 4 bases not matched to a gene; V was cut back by 2 bases and J by 5 bases. CDR3 nucleotides: TGTGCCAGCAGTTACCAGGGGGCGGGTACTGAAGCTTTCTTT. It is translated as CASSYQGAGTEAFF.

This clone was observed once. V usage is TRBV7-2 and J usage is TRBJ1-5, with D maybe TRBD1 (5 bases). In germline, CDR1 is SGHTA, CDR2 FQGNSA. This CDR3 contains 13 residues. Trimming removed 4 bases from V and 9 bases from J, with 13 bases in between. The DNA for the CDR3 is TGTGCCAGCAGCTCGGGGGACCGAGGGCCCCAGCATTTT. This sequence encodes CASSSGDRGPQHF.

The V call is TRBV30, the J call TRBJ1-1; D is ambiguous. V lost 1 base, J lost 5 bases, and 14 bases lay in between. Germline CDR1 reads GTSNPN; CDR2 reads SVGIG (reference sequence). The length of the CDR3 is 14 residues. CDR3 in DNA: TGTGCCTGGAGTGAGGGCGGGGAATTGACTGAAGCTTTCTTT. Amino acid sequence: CAWSEGGELTEAFF.

The gene calls are TRBV4-3 and TRBJ2-3, with D possibly being TRBD1 (5 bases). Germline assignment: CDR1 LGHNA and CDR2 YSLEER. V was shortened by 1 base and J by 3 bases, with 11 bases between the two germline ends. The CDR3 has 15 residues. DNA of the CDR3: TGCGCCAGCAGCCAAGTGCAGGGTGCAACAGATACGCAGTATTTT. It yields the protein CASSQVQGATDTQYF.

The chain recombines TRBV18 with TRBJ1-2; no definite D call. CDR1 and CDR2 (germline): KGHSH, LQKENI. The CDR3 sequence is 14 residues long. V was trimmed by 5 bases and J by 3 bases, leaving 13 bases between them. The CDR3 loop reads CASSLRSDYYGYTF. In DNA, the CDR3 is TGTGCCAGCTCATTAAGGAGTGACTACTATGGCTACACCTTC.

The gene calls are TRBV6-2 or TRBV6-3 and TRBJ2-7; TRBD2 agrees at 11 bases. Germline lookup yields CDR1 MNHEY and CDR2 SVGEGT. V gave up 0 bases and J gave up 4 bases; unmatched junction bases: 2. CDR3 size: 15 residues. DNA of the CDR3: TGTGCCAGCAGTTACTCCGGGACTAGCGGATACGAGCAGTACTTC. This encodes CASSYSGTSGYEQYF.

The chain combines TRBV5-1 with TRBJ1-2; 8 bases match TRBD1. The CDR3 extends over 15 amino acids. V dropped 0 bases and J dropped 7; count of bases not matched to a gene: 8. Germline CDR1 and CDR2: SGHRS and YFSETQ. CDR3 protein: CASSLEAGGYPGYTF. The CDR3 region has the DNA TGCGCCAGCAGCTTGGAGGCAGGGGGCTATCCTGGCTACACCTTC.

This rearrangement joins TRBV28 to TRBJ1-1, with D possibly TRBD1 on 5 matching bases. Germline CDR1 and CDR2: MDHEN and SYDVKM. The V end lost 6 bases, the J end lost 5 bases, and 10 bases lay between the germline ends. This CDR3 has 12 residues. For the CDR3, the DNA is TGTGCCAGCAGATTGGGGGGGACTGAAGCTTTCTTT. It codes for CASRLGGTEAFF.

The chain joins TRBV6-5 to TRBJ2-3, with D perhaps TRBD2 (6 bases). The CDR3 extends over 15 amino acids. The germline gives CDR1 MNHEY, CDR2 SVGAGI. V dropped 0 bases and J dropped 0 bases, with 7 bases sitting between them. CDR3 loop: CASSYSAGSTDTQYF. As DNA, the CDR3 is TGTGCCAGCAGTTACTCTGCGGGGAGCACAGATACGCAGTATTTT.

DNA for the CDR3: TGTGCCAGTAGTATGTTGGGCCCGACGGATACGCAGTATTTT. It is translated as CASSMLGPTDTQYF. The rearrangement links TRBV19 to TRBJ2-3; D gene ambiguous. The germline V and J ends were trimmed by 3 bases and 6 bases, with 13 bases remaining between them. CDR3 length: 14 amino acids. The germline V gene has CDR1 LNHDA and CDR2 SQIVND (reference sequence). The full variable domain, rest sourced from reference TRBV19 and TRBJ2-3, is DGGITQSPKYLFRKEGQNVTLSCEQNLNHDAMYWYRQDPGQGLRLIYYSQIVNDFQKGDIAEGYSVSREKKESFPLTVTSAQKNPTAFYLCASSMLGPTDTQYFGPGTRLTVL.

This rearrangement joins TRBV30 to TRBJ1-3; no clear D. Trimming pared 0 bases from V and 5 bases from J, leaving 14 bases between. Germline lookup yields CDR1 GTSNPN and CDR2 SVGIG (reference sequence). This CDR3 has 15 residues. For the CDR3, the DNA is TGTGCCTGGAGTGTTCTGGGAGTGAAGCGAAACACCATATATTTT. It specifies CAWSVLGVKRNTIYF.